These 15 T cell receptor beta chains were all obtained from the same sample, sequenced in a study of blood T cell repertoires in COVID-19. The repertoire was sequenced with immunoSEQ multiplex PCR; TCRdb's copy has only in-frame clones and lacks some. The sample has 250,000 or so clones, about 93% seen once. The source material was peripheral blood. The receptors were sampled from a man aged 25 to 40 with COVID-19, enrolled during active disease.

The CDR3 protein is CASSWTGGKGKNIQYF. The CDR3 DNA sequence: TGTGCCAGCAGTTGGACAGGGGGAAAGGGCAAAAACATTCAGTACTTC. The chain joins TRBV27 to TRBJ2-4, with TRBD1 matching 10 bases. Germline trimming cut 4 bases from V and 3 bases from J; bases unmatched to any gene: 6. The CDR3 covers 16 residues. Germline CDR1 MNHEY, CDR2 SMNVEV (reference sequence).

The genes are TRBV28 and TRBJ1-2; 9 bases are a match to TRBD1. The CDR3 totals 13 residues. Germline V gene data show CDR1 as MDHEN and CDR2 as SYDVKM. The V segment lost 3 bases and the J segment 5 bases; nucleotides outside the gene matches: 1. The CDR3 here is CASSFDRGYGYTF. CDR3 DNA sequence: TGTGCCAGCAGTTTCGACAGGGGGTATGGCTACACCTTC.

CDR3 amino acids: CASSRIQGAHTEAFF. The DNA for the CDR3 is TGTGCCAGCAGTCGTATACAGGGGGCGCACACTGAAGCTTTCTTT. V gene TRBV27 combines with J gene TRBJ1-1, with 9 bases that match TRBD1. Germline CDR1 MNHEY, CDR2 SMNVEV (reference sequence). The CDR3 consists of 15 residues. V gave up 5 bases and J gave up 3 bases; unmatched junction bases: 7.

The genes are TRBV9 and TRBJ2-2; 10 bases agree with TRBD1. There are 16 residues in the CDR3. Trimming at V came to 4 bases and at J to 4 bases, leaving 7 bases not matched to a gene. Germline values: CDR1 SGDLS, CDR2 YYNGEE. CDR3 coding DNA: TGTGCCAGCAGCACGGACAGGGGGAAGGGCACCGGGGAGCTGTTTTTT. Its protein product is CASSTDRGKGTGELFF.

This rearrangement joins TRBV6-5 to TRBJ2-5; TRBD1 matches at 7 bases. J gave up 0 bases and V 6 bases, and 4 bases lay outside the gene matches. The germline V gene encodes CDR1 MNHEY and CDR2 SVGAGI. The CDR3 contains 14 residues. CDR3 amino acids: CASSSQGDQETQYF. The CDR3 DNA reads TGTGCCAGCAGCAGCCAGGGGGACCAAGAGACCCAGTACTTC.

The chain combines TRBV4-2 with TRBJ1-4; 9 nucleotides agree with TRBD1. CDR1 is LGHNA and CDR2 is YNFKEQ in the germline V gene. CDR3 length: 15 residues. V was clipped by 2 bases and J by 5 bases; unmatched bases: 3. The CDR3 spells CASSQQTGGNEKLFF. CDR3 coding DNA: TGTGCCAGCAGCCAACAGACAGGGGGGAATGAAAAACTGTTTTTT.

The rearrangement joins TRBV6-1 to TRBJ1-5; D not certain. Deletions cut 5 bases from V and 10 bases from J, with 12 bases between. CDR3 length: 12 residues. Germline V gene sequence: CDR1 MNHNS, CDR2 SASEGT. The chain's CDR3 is CASSPGSRPQHF. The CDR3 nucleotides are TGTGCCAGCAGTCCCGGGTCGAGACCCCAGCATTTT.

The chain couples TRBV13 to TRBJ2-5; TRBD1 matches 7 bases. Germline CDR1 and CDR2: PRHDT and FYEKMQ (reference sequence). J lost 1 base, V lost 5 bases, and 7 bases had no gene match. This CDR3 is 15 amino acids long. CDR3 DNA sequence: TGTGCCAGCAGCCACCGGGACAGTCGCCAAGAGACCCAGTACTTC. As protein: CASSHRDSRQETQYF.

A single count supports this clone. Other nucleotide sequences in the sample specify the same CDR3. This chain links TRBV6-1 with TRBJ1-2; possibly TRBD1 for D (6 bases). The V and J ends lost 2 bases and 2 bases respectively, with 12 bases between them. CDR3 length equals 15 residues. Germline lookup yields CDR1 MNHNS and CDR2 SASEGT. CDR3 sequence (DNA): TGTGCCAGCAGTGAATTTGGGGGCGCCAACTATGGCTACACCTTC. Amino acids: CASSEFGGANYGYTF.

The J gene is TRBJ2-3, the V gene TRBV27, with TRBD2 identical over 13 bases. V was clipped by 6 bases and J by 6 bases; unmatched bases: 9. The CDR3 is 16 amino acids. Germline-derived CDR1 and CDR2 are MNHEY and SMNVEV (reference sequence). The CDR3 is CASSLRLAGGRDTQYF. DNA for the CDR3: TGTGCCAGCAGCCTTAGACTAGCGGGGGGTCGCGATACGCAGTATTTT.

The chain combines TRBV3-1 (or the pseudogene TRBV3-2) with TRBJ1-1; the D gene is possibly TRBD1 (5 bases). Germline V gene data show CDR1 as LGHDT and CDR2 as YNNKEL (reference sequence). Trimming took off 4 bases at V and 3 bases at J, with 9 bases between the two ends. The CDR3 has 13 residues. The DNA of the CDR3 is TGTGCCAGCAGCCGGAGGGGAGACACTGAAGCTTTCTTT. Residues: CASSRRGDTEAFF.

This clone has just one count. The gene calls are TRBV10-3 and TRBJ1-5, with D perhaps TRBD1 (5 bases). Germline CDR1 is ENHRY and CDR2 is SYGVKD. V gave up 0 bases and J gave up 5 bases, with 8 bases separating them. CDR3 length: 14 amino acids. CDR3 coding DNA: TGTGCCATCAGTGAGTCGGGAGGGGATCAGCCCCAGCATTTT. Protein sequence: CAISESGGDQPQHF.

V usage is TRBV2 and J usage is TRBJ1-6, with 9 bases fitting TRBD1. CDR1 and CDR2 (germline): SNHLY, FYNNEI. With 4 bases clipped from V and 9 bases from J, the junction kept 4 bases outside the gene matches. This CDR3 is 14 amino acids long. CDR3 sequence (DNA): TGTGCCAGCAGTGGGGGACAGGGACTTTCACCCCTCCACTTT. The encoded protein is CASSGGQGLSPLHF.

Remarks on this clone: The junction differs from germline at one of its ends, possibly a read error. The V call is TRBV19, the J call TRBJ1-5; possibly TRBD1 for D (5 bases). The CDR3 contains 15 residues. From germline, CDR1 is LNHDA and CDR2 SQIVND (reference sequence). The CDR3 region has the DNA TGTGCCAGTAGTATCTGGCGGCAGGGCAAGCAGCCCCAGCATTTT. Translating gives CASSIWRQGKQPQHF.

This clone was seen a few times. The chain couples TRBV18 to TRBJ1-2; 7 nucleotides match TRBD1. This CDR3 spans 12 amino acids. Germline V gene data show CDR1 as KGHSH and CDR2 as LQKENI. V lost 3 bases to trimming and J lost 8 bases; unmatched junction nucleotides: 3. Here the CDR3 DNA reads TGTGCCAGCTCACCTCAGGGGGACGGCTACACCTTC. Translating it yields CASSPQGDGYTF.